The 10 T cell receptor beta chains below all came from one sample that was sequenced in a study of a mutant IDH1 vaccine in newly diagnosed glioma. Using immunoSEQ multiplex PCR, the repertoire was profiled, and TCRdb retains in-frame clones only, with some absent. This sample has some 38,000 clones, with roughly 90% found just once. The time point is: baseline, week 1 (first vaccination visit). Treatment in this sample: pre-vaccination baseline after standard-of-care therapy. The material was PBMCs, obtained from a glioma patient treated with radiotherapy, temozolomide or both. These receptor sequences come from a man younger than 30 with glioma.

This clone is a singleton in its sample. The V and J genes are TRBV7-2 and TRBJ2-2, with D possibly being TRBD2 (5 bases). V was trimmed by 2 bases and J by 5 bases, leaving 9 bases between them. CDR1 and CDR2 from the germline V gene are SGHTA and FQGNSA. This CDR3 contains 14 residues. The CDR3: CASSLWRRTGELFF. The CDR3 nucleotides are TGTGCCAGCAGCTTATGGAGGCGAACCGGGGAGCTGTTTTTT.

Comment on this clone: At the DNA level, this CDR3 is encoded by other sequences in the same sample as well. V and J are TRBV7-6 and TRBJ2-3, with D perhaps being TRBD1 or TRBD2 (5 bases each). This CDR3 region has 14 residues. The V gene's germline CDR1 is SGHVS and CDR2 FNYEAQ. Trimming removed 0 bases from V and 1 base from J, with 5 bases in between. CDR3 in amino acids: CASSLAGGTDTQYF. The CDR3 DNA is TGTGCCAGCAGCTTAGCGGGGGGCACAGATACGCAGTATTTT. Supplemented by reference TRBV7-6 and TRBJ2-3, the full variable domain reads GAGVSQSPRYKVTKRGQDVALRCDPISGHVSLYWYRQALGQGPEFLTYFNYEAQQDKSGLPNDRFSAERPEGSISTLTIQRTEQRDSAMYRCASSLAGGTDTQYFGPGTRLTVL.

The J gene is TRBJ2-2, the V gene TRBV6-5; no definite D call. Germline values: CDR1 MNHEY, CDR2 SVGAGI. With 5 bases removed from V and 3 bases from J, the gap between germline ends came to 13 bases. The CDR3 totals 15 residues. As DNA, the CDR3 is TGTGCCAGCAGTCACACCCGTGCGTACACCGGGGAGCTGTTTTTT. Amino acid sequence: CASSHTRAYTGELFF.

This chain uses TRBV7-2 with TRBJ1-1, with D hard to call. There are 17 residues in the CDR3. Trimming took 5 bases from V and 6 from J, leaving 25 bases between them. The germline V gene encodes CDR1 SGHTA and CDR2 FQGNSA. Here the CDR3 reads CASSRRAQIPLDAEAFF. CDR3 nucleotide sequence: TGTGCCAGCAGCCGCCGGGCCCAGATCCCTTTAGACGCTGAAGCTTTCTTT.

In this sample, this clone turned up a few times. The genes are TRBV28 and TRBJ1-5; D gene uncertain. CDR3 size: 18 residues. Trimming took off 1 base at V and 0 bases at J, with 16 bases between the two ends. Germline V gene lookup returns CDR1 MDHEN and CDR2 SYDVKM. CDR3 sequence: CASSLSPSPRLSNQPQHF. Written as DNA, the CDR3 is TGTGCCAGCAGTTTATCCCCCTCCCCCCGTCTTAGCAATCAGCCCCAGCATTTT.

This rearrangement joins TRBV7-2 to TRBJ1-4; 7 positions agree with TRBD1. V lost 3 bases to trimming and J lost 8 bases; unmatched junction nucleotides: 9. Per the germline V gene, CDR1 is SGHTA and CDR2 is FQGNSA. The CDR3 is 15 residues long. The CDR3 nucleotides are TGTGCCAGCAGCTTCCGCGGAGGGGGCGAAGAAAAACTGTTTTTT. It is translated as CASSFRGGGEEKLFF.

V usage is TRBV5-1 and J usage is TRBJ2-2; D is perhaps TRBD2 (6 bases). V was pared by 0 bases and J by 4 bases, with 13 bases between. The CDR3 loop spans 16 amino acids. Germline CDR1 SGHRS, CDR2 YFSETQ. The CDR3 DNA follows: TGCGCCAGCAGCTTGGCTGGCGGGGAATTCACCGGGGAGCTGTTTTTT. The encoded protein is CASSLAGGEFTGELFF.

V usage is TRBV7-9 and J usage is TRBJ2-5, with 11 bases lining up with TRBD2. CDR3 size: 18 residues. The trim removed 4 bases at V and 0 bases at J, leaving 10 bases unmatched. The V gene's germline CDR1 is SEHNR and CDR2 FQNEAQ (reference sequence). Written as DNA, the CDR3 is TGTGCCAGCAGCTCAACCGGGACTAGCGGACTTTACCAAGAGACCCAGTACTTC. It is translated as CASSSTGTSGLYQETQYF.

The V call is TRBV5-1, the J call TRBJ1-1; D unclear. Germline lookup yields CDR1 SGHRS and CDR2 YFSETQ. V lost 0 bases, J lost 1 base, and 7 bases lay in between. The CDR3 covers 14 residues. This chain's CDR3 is CASSLAYGNTEAFF. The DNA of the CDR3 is TGCGCCAGCAGCTTGGCATACGGGAACACTGAAGCTTTCTTT.

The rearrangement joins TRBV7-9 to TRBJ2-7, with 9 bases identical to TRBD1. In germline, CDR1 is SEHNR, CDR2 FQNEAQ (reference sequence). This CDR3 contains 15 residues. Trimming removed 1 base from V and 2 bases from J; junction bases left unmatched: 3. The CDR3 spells CASSLGTGVTYEQYF. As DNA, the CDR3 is TGTGCCAGCAGCTTAGGGACAGGGGTGACCTACGAGCAGTACTTC.